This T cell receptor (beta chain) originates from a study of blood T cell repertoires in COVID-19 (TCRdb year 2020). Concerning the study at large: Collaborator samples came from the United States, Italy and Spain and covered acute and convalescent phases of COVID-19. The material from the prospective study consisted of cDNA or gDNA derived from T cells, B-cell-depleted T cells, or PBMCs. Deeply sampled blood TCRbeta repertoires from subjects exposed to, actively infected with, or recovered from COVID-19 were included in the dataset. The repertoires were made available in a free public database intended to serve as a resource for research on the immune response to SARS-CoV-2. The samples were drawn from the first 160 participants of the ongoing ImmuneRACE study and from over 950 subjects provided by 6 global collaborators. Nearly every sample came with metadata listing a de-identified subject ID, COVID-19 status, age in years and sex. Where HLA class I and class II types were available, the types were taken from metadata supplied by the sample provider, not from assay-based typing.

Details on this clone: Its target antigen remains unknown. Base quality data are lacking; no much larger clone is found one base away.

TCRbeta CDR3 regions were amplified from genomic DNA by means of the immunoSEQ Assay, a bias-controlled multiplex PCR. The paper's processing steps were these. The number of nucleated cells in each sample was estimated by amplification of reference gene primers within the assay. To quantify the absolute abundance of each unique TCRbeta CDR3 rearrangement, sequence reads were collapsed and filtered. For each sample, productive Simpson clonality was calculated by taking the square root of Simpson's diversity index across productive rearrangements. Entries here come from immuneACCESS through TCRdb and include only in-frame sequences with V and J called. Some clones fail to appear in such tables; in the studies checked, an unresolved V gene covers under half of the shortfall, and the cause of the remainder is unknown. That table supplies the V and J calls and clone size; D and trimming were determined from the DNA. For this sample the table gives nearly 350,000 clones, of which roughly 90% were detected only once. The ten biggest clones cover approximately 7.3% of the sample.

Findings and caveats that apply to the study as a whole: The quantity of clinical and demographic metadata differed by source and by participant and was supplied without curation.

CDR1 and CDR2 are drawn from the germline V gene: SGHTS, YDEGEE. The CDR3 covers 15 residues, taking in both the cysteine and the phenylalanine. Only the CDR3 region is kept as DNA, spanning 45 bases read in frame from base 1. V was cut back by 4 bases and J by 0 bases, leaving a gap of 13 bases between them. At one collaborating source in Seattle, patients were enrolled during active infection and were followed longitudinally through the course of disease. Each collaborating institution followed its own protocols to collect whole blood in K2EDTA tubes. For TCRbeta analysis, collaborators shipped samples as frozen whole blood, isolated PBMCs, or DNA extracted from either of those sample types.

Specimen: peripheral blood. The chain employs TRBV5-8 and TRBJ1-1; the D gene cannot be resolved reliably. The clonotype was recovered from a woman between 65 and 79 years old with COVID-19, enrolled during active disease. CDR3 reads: CASSLVEIMNTEAFF. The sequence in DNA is TGTGCCAGCAGCCTTGTAGAAATCATGAACACTGAAGCTTTCTTT.